This record concerns one TCR beta chain sequence. The sample has other DNA sequences that encode this CDR3 too. The table came from immunoSEQ multiplex PCR; TCRdb's copy has only in-frame clones and leaves some out. The table shows a few hundred thousand clones, with around 90% occurring only once. Trimming took off 6 bases at V and 4 bases at J, with 9 bases between the two ends. The CDR3 length is 12 residues. The germline V gene encodes CDR1 MDHEN and CDR2 SYDVKM. This entry is derived from a study of blood T cell repertoires in COVID-19. Everyone who took part was roughly 18 to 89 years old, and they came from about 25 US areas.

The TCR originated in a woman in her late teens or twenties who had recovered from COVID-19. The V gene is TRBV28, the J gene TRBJ1-2; D perhaps matches TRBD1 (5 bases). What was sequenced was PBMCs or T cells enriched from blood (not recorded which). DNA for the CDR3: TGTGCCAGCAGGACCGGGGGCTATGGCTACACCTTC. Protein product: CASRTGGYGYTF.